The text below deals with one TCR beta chain. Its cognate antigen is unknown. This sample stems from a study of beta chain features in type 1 diabetes. Findings of the study overall: PCR might show a preference for shorter templates, equally across patients and controls. Shortening that was moderate but significant affected the TCRB CDR3s of Type 1 diabetes patients in all four CD4+ subsets.

Sorting that relied on CD45RO/CCR7/CD25/CD127/CD95/CD27 yielded CD4+ naive, central memory, regulatory and stem cell-like memory cells. V was clipped by 1 base and J by 7 bases, with 13 bases between them. The CDR3 sequence is 14 residues long. Germline V gene data show CDR1 as SEHNR and CDR2 as FQNEAQ (reference sequence). Expressed TCRB transcripts were sequenced because the isolated RNA had all been reverse transcribed beforehand. Sequencing was performed with immunoSEQ multiplex PCR; in TCRdb, only in-frame clones are kept and a portion is missing. The data contain 150,000 to 200,000 clones, about 10% of them singletons.

The V and J genes are TRBV7-9 and TRBJ1-1; maybe TRBD1 (5 bases). The specimen was central memory CD4+ T cells from blood. The source of this sequence is a woman in her 30s with type 1 diabetes. CDR3 loop: CASSLGLEGSEAFF. The CDR3 nucleotides read TGTGCCAGCAGCTTAGGCCTGGAGGGGAGTGAAGCTTTCTTT.